Listed below are T cell receptor beta chains from one sample, sequenced in a study of T cell responses to AZD1222 COVID-19 vaccine. The protocol was immunoSEQ multiplex PCR, while the TCRdb copy is restricted to in-frame clones and leaves out a portion. The table lists 130,000 or so clones, roughly 86% of them singletons. The material sequenced was peripheral blood, taken 28 days after the second AZD1222 dose. These receptors all stem from an adult who received the AZD1222 COVID-19 vaccine. Both conserved end residues are part of each CDR3. The D gene is left open where the match is weak. The size of a clone is reported for some rows only, either as once, few or many, or as a class for expanded clones.

TRBV2	TRBJ1-2	NA	few	CASSVLSANYGYTF	TGTGCCAGCAGTGTTCTTTCAGCTAACTATGGCTACACCTTC
TRBV19	TRBJ1-3	NA	NA	CASSRADSGNTIYF	TGTGCCAGTAGCCGGGCAGACTCTGGAAACACCATATATTTT
TRBV28	TRBJ2-3	TRBD1	NA	CASSPRPTGFYTDTQYF	TGTGCCAGCAGTCCCCGACCGACAGGGTTTTACACAGATACGCAGTATTTT
TRBV30	TRBJ1-2	TRBD1	few	CAVSGTGEGYTF	TGTGCCGTATCGGGAACAGGGGAAGGCTACACCTTC
TRBV28	TRBJ1-4	NA	NA	CASRPEGPGDEKLFF	TGTGCCAGCAGGCCTGAGGGCCCTGGGGATGAAAAACTGTTTTTT
TRBV6-5	TRBJ2-2	TRBD1	NA	CASSHTGGSAGELFF	TGTGCCAGCAGTCATACAGGGGGCAGCGCCGGGGAGCTGTTTTTT
TRBV28	TRBJ2-7	TRBD1	NA	CASSIQGASYEQYF	TGTGCCAGCAGTATCCAGGGGGCCTCCTACGAGCAGTACTTC
TRBV25-1	TRBJ1-4	NA	once	CASSALGGATNEKLFF	TGTGCCAGCAGTGCCTTGGGGGGGGCAACTAATGAAAAACTGTTTTTT
TRBV5-6	TRBJ2-7	TRBD2	NA	CASSTRLAGAGEQYF	TGTGCCAGCAGCACCCGACTAGCGGGAGCAGGAGAGCAGTACTTC
TRBV30	TRBJ2-3	NA	NA	CAWSVSSSDTQYF	TGTGCCTGGAGTGTATCCAGCTCAGATACGCAGTATTTT
TRBV2	TRBJ1-1	TRBD1	NA	CASSATGGTEAFF	TGTGCCAGCAGCGCGACAGGGGGCACTGAAGCTTTCTTT
TRBV11-3	TRBJ1-5	NA	NA	CASSLHEGQPQHF	TGTGCCAGCAGCTTACATGAGGGTCAGCCCCAGCATTTT
TRBV3-1/TRBV3-2	TRBJ2-2	NA	NA	CASSQGDRNTGELFF	TGTGCCAGCAGCCAAGGGGACCGCAACACCGGGGAGCTGTTTTTT
TRBV2	TRBJ2-1	TRBD1	NA	CASLAGTGSGREQFF	TGTGCCAGTTTAGCCGGGACAGGGAGTGGGCGTGAGCAGTTCTTC
TRBV27	TRBJ1-1	NA	NA	CASSPNFSPEAFF	TGTGCCAGCAGTCCAAATTTTAGCCCTGAAGCTTTCTTT
TRBV5-1	TRBJ1-1	NA	NA	CASRVNTEAFF	TGCGCCAGCCGGGTGAACACTGAAGCTTTCTTT
TRBV7-9	TRBJ1-2	NA	NA	CASSFGEYGYGYTF	TGTGCCAGCAGCTTCGGGGAGTACGGCTATGGCTACACCTTC
TRBV30	TRBJ2-1	NA	NA	CAWSNELGGSYNEQFF	TGTGCCTGGAGTAATGAATTGGGAGGCTCCTACAATGAGCAGTTCTTC
TRBV28	TRBJ2-2	NA	NA	CASSDFSNTGELFF	TGTGCCAGCAGTGACTTTTCGAACACCGGGGAGCTGTTTTTT
TRBV5-1	TRBJ1-2	TRBD1	NA	CASSLDGQDVGYTF	TGCGCCAGCAGCTTAGACGGACAGGATGTTGGCTACACCTTC
TRBV19	TRBJ2-3	NA	NA	CASSTVVGGGTDTQYF	TGTGCCAGTAGTACAGTTGTCGGGGGAGGCACAGATACGCAGTATTTT
TRBV5-1	TRBJ2-7	TRBD1	NA	CASSHYFSGTGSEQYF	TGCGCCAGCTCCCACTATTTCTCCGGGACAGGTAGCGAGCAGTACTTC
TRBV7-2	TRBJ2-2	NA	NA	CASSKYTGELFF	TGTGCCAGCAGCAAATACACCGGGGAGCTGTTTTTT
TRBV29-1	TRBJ1-5	TRBD1	NA	CSVEEGGGSQPQHF	TGCAGCGTTGAAGAAGGAGGGGGCAGTCAGCCCCAGCATTTT
TRBV3-1/TRBV3-2	TRBJ1-6	NA	NA	CASSQDGENSPLHF	TGTGCCAGCAGCCAGGATGGGGAGAATTCACCCCTCCACTTT
TRBV3-1/TRBV3-2	TRBJ1-1	NA	NA	CASSQGDVWAGLNTEAFF	TGTGCCAGCAGCCAAGGTGATGTATGGGCAGGGTTGAACACTGAAGCTTTCTTT
TRBV24-1	TRBJ2-5	TRBD1	NA	CATSDFRDRGQETQYF	TGTGCCACCAGTGATTTCCGGGACAGGGGGCAAGAGACCCAGTACTTC
TRBV7-9	TRBJ2-2	NA	NA	CASSNNLIAGELFF	TGTGCCAGCAGTAACAACCTGATCGCCGGGGAGCTGTTTTTT
TRBV7-9	TRBJ2-7	TRBD1	NA	CASSLTGSRSEQYF	TGTGCCAGCAGCCTGACAGGGAGTCGCAGCGAGCAGTACTTC
TRBV19	TRBJ1-2	NA	NA	CASSIFSDPRGGGYTF	TGTGCCAGTAGTATCTTTTCGGACCCAAGAGGAGGTGGCTACACCTTC
TRBV7-8	TRBJ1-2	NA	NA	CASSLVGIDGYTF	TGTGCCAGCAGCTTAGTGGGTATCGATGGCTACACCTTC
TRBV2	TRBJ1-4	NA	NA	CASSFGDEKLFF	TGTGCCAGTAGCTTCGGGGATGAAAAACTGTTTTTT
TRBV4-1	TRBJ2-1	NA	NA	CASSQGRGRGAYNEQFF	TGCGCCAGCAGCCAAGGCCGGGGCCGAGGGGCTTACAATGAGCAGTTCTTC
TRBV5-1	TRBJ2-7	NA	NA	CASSPPGQSYEQYF	TGCGCCAGCAGCCCGCCGGGACAATCCTACGAGCAGTACTTC
TRBV7-9	TRBJ2-7	TRBD1	NA	CASSKTGTGEQYF	TGTGCCAGCAGCAAGACAGGGACGGGGGAGCAGTACTTC
TRBV7-9	TRBJ2-1	TRBD2	NA	CASSYVASGGNEQFF	TGTGCCAGCAGCTATGTAGCGAGCGGGGGCAATGAGCAGTTCTTC
TRBV7-2	TRBJ2-2	NA	few	CASSLAQQIANTGELFF	TGTGCCAGCAGCTTAGCGCAGCAAATCGCGAACACCGGGGAGCTGTTTTTT
TRBV3-1/TRBV3-2	TRBJ2-1	TRBD2	NA	CASSQGVAGGPGEQFF	TGTGCCAGCAGCCAAGGGGTAGCGGGAGGGCCTGGTGAGCAGTTCTTC
TRBV5-6	TRBJ2-1	TRBD1	NA	CASRNNPGTGGNEQFF	TGTGCCAGCAGAAACAATCCCGGGACAGGGGGGAATGAGCAGTTCTTC
TRBV19	TRBJ1-1	NA	NA	CASSTTLNTEAFF	TGTGCCAGTAGTACCACACTAAACACTGAAGCTTTCTTT
TRBV4-2	TRBJ1-3	TRBD1	NA	CASSQDMGLQGKTGNTIYF	TGTGCCAGCAGCCAAGATATGGGGCTACAGGGGAAGACTGGAAACACCATATATTTT
TRBV5-6	TRBJ1-1	NA	NA	CASSLVGDMSFPEAFF	TGTGCCAGCAGCTTGGTAGGGGATATGTCATTCCCTGAAGCTTTCTTT
TRBV2	TRBJ2-1	NA	NA	CASKLEQGIYNEQFF	TGTGCCAGCAAGTTGGAGCAGGGAATCTACAATGAGCAGTTCTTC
TRBV6-5	TRBJ2-4	TRBD1	NA	CASSYTGGTKNIQYF	TGTGCCAGCAGTTACACAGGGGGGACCAAAAACATTCAGTACTTC
TRBV19	TRBJ1-4	NA	NA	CASLEPYNEKLFF	TGTGCCAGCCTGGAACCATATAATGAAAAACTGTTTTTT
TRBV5-1	TRBJ2-1	NA	NA	CASSFVGSEQFF	TGCGCCAGCAGCTTCGTGGGGAGTGAGCAGTTCTTC
TRBV10-3	TRBJ2-5	TRBD2	NA	CAISAGLAEETQYF	TGTGCCATCAGTGCGGGACTAGCGGAAGAGACCCAGTACTTC
TRBV11-2	TRBJ1-1	NA	once	CASSPVDRFGTEAFF	TGTGCCAGCAGCCCCGTCGACAGGTTTGGCACTGAAGCTTTCTTT
TRBV7-9	TRBJ2-7	TRBD1	NA	CASSFNRDRGLNEQYF	TGTGCCAGCAGCTTCAACCGGGACAGGGGGTTAAACGAGCAGTACTTC
TRBV3-1/TRBV3-2	TRBJ1-4	NA	few	CAAATNEKLFF	TGTGCCGCCGCAACTAATGAAAAACTGTTTTTT